This T cell receptor (beta chain) is from a study of T cell changes during pregnancy in multiple sclerosis. Assay: immunoSEQ multiplex PCR; the TCRdb copy retains only in-frame clones and omits some. Of 25,000 to 35,000 clones listed, around 88% were seen once; the top ten hold less than 0.9%. The sequencing here drew on CD4+ T cells from peripheral blood mononuclear cells, taken in the first trimester of pregnancy. The TCR was taken from a female donor in good health, enrolled as a control in a pregnancy study.

The CDR3 protein is CSARPQGAQHF. In DNA form, the CDR3 reads TGCAGTGCTAGACCGCAGGGGGCCCAGCATTTT. The gene calls are TRBV20-1 and TRBJ1-5; the match to TRBD1 covers 7 bases. The V and J ends lost 2 bases and 11 bases, in that order; junction bases with no gene match: 3. The CDR3 length is 11 residues. The germline gives CDR1 DFQATT, CDR2 SNEGSKA (reference sequence).